These 2 T cell receptor beta chains were sequenced from one sample in a study of metastatic and nonmetastatic thyroid tumors. None of the patients had undergone any treatment ahead of thyroid surgery. With MiXCR, TCRdb reprocessed the PCR reads. The sample shows over 15,000 clones, approximately 13% of them seen only once. The sequenced sample was tumor tissue. The receptor set was obtained from a female donor with papillary thyroid cancer or a benign thyroid nodule (not recorded which). Some clones in this sample may be carry-over from other donors' samples.

This clone appeared many times. The chain carries TRBV6-4 and TRBJ1-2, with a weak D call TRBD1 (6 bases). V lost 0 bases and J 8 bases, leaving 10 bases between the germline ends. The CDR3 loop spans 13 amino acids. CDR1 MRHNA and CDR2 SNTAGT come from the germline V gene. Here the CDR3 reads CASSDSPGDGYTF. Here the CDR3 DNA reads TGTGCCAGCAGTGACTCGCCAGGGGACGGCTACACCTTC.

By share of the sample, this clone is medium-sized. The DNA for the CDR3 is TGCAGCGCGGCCGCCGGGCGGGGGGCAGACAATGAGCAGTTCTTC. It yields the protein CSAAAGRGADNEQFF. The chain combines TRBV20-1 with TRBJ2-1; 8 bases are shared with TRBD2. Germline V lookup: CDR1 DFQATT, CDR2 SNEGSKA (reference sequence). CDR3 length: 15 amino acids.